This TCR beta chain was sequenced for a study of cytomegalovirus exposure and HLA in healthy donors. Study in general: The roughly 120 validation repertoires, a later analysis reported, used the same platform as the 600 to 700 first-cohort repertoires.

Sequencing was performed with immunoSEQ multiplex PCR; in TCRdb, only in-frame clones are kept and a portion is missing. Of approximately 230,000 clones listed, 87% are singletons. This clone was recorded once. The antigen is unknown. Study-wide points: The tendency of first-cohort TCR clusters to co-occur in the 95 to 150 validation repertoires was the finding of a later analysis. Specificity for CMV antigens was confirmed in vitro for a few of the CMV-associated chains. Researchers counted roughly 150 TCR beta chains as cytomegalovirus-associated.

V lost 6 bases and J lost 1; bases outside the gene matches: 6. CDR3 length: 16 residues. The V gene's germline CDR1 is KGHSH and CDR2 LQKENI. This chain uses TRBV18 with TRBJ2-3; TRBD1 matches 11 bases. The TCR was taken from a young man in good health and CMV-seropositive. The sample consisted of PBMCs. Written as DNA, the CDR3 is TGTGCCAGCTCCCCAGGACAGGGGGCGCGCACAGATACGCAGTATTTT. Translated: CASSPGQGARTDTQYF.